Each of the 5 T cell receptor beta chains below was sequenced from the same sample in a study of follicular helper T cells after annual influenza vaccination. The time point is: 2015-2016 season, pre-vaccination. Clones were sequenced by immunoSEQ multiplex PCR, and TCRdb holds only the in-frame ones, with some missing. Among approximately 9,900 clones listed, over 85% were seen once. The material sequenced was CXCR5+ CD38- circulating T follicular helper cells from blood, taken on the day of influenza vaccination. Subset specified: circulating Tfh, non-naive CD4+CXCR5+PD-1+ (ICOS+CD38+ or ICOS-CD38-). The receptors come from an adult who received the influenza vaccine.

This clone was observed once. The V and J genes are TRBV19 and TRBJ1-2; possible D gene TRBD1, 6 bases. CDR3 length equals 16 residues. Germline CDR1 is LNHDA and CDR2 is SQIVND (reference sequence). V lost 3 bases and J lost 4, with 18 bases in between. The CDR3 region is CASSIDRHRAGYGYTF. The CDR3 region has the DNA TGTGCCAGTAGTATCGATAGGCACAGGGCAGGCTATGGCTACACCTTC.

In DNA form, the CDR3 reads TGTGCCAGCAGTGTTAGCGGGGGGAACAATGAGCAGTTCTTC. Translated: CASSVSGGNNEQFF. The rearrangement uses TRBV25-1 and TRBJ2-1; TRBD2 aligns across 10 bases. V dropped 4 bases and J dropped 5; count of bases not matched to a gene: 2. The CDR3 sequence is 14 residues long. Germline CDR1 MGHDK, CDR2 SYGVNS.

This chain uses TRBV7-3 with TRBJ1-2; TRBD1 matches at 7 bases. V shed 4 bases, J shed 2 bases, and the junction held 1 base outside the gene matches. CDR3 length: 13 residues. CDR1 and CDR2 from the germline V gene are SGHTA and FQGTGA. Written as DNA, the CDR3 is TGTGCCAGCAGCTCGGGACAGAACTATGGCTACACCTTC. Translated, it gives CASSSGQNYGYTF.

V and J are TRBV6-6 and TRBJ1-1, with a weak D call TRBD1 (6 bases). The CDR3 contains 14 residues. Germline loops: CDR1 MNHNY, CDR2 SVGAGI (reference sequence). V lost 7 bases to trimming and J lost 3 bases, with 15 bases between them. The CDR3 DNA reads as TGTGCCAGCATCAAAGCGGGGGGCGACACTGAAGCTTTCTTT. Its translation is CASIKAGGDTEAFF.

This chain links TRBV27 with TRBJ2-1; 11 positions agree with TRBD2. This CDR3 has 15 amino acids. Per the germline V gene, CDR1 is MNHEY and CDR2 is SMNVEV (reference sequence). J was trimmed by 6 bases and V by 8 bases; bases with no gene match: 9. The CDR3 bases are TGTGCCAGCGGGCGTCGACTAGCGGGGTCCAATGAGCAGTTCTTC. This gives the protein CASGRRLAGSNEQFF.